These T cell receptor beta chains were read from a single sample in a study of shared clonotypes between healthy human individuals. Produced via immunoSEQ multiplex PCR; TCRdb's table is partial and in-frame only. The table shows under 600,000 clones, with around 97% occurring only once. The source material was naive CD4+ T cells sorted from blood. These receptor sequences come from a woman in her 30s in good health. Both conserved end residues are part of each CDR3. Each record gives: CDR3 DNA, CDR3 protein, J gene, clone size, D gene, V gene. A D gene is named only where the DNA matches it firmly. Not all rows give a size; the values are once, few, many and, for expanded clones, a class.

cdr3_nt: TGTGCCAGCAGCTTAGGTGAGGTATACACTGAAGCTTTCTTT
cdr3_aa: CASSLGEVYTEAFF
j_call: TRBJ1-1
clone_size: .
d_call: .
v_call: TRBV7-9

cdr3_nt: TGTGCCAGCAGCTTAGGCGTCCGAGACGGGGAGCTGTTTTTT
cdr3_aa: CASSLGVRDGELFF
j_call: TRBJ2-2
clone_size: .
d_call: .
v_call: TRBV11-3

cdr3_nt: TGCGCCAGCAGCTTGGTTCTAGCGGGAGGCACCGGGGAGCTGTTTTTT
cdr3_aa: CASSLVLAGGTGELFF
j_call: TRBJ2-2
clone_size: few
d_call: TRBD2
v_call: TRBV5-1

cdr3_nt: TGTGCCAGCAGCTTATTGTCTAGCGGAAGCTCCTACGAGCAGTACTTC
cdr3_aa: CASSLLSSGSSYEQYF
j_call: TRBJ2-7
clone_size: .
d_call: TRBD2
v_call: TRBV11-2

cdr3_nt: TGTGCCAGCAGCCCCCCCATGGCTGAAGCTTTCTTT
cdr3_aa: CASSPPMAEAFF
j_call: TRBJ1-1
clone_size: .
d_call: .
v_call: TRBV7-9

cdr3_nt: TGTGCCAGCTCCCTCGATGAACGCGGCTACACCTTC
cdr3_aa: CASSLDERGYTF
j_call: TRBJ1-2
clone_size: .
d_call: .
v_call: TRBV18

cdr3_nt: TGCAGTGGACAAATGAACACTGAAGCTTTCTTT
cdr3_aa: CSGQMNTEAFF
j_call: TRBJ1-1
clone_size: once
d_call: .
v_call: TRBV20-1

cdr3_nt: TGTGCCAGCAGGACGGCGGGCGCCTCCTACAATGAGCAGTTCTTC
cdr3_aa: CASRTAGASYNEQFF
j_call: TRBJ2-1
clone_size: once
d_call: .
v_call: TRBV28

cdr3_nt: TGTGCCAGCAGGACCGGGACAGGGGCCTACAATGAGCAGTTCTTC
cdr3_aa: CASRTGTGAYNEQFF
j_call: TRBJ2-1
clone_size: .
d_call: TRBD1
v_call: TRBV27

cdr3_nt: TGTGCCAGCAGCTCAACTACCCACTATCTGGGAAACACCATATATTTT
cdr3_aa: CASSSTTHYLGNTIYF
j_call: TRBJ1-3
clone_size: .
d_call: .
v_call: TRBV11-3

cdr3_nt: TGTGCCAGCAGTTACTCGACAGGGGGGGACCAGCCCCAGCATTTT
cdr3_aa: CASSYSTGGDQPQHF
j_call: TRBJ1-5
clone_size: .
d_call: TRBD1
v_call: TRBV6-5

cdr3_nt: TGTGCCAGCATCGCACCGACTAGCGGGGCGACCGGGGAGCTGTTTTTT
cdr3_aa: CASIAPTSGATGELFF
j_call: TRBJ2-2
clone_size: .
d_call: TRBD2
v_call: TRBV7-9

cdr3_nt: TGTGCCAGCAGTTCCCCGTCGGGGCCTGACAATGAGCAGTTCTTC
cdr3_aa: CASSSPSGPDNEQFF
j_call: TRBJ2-1
clone_size: .
d_call: .
v_call: TRBV28

cdr3_nt: TGTGCCACCAGCAGGGTCCCGGGACACACTAACTATGGCTACACCTTC
cdr3_aa: CATSRVPGHTNYGYTF
j_call: TRBJ1-2
clone_size: .
d_call: .
v_call: TRBV15

cdr3_nt: TGTGCCAGCAGCTTGGGTTGGACAGCGGGTGGTTTCAACACTGAAGCTTTCTTT
cdr3_aa: CASSLGWTAGGFNTEAFF
j_call: TRBJ1-1
clone_size: once
d_call: .
v_call: TRBV7-8

cdr3_nt: TGTGCCAGCTCACCGACCCTAAGCTCGGGGTCGTTGGACTATGGCTACACCTTC
cdr3_aa: CASSPTLSSGSLDYGYTF
j_call: TRBJ1-2
clone_size: .
d_call: .
v_call: TRBV18

cdr3_nt: TGTGCCAGCAGCTCTGACTGGACAGGACCCTACGAGCAGTACTTC
cdr3_aa: CASSSDWTGPYEQYF
j_call: TRBJ2-7
clone_size: .
d_call: TRBD1
v_call: TRBV7-2

cdr3_nt: TGTGCCGCGGCGGTTTGGGGCGTCAGCTCTGGAAACACCATATATTTT
cdr3_aa: CAAAVWGVSSGNTIYF
j_call: TRBJ1-3
clone_size: .
d_call: .
v_call: TRBV19

cdr3_nt: TGTGCCAGTAGTAAAGGGGGCGGCTATGGCTACACCTTC
cdr3_aa: CASSKGGGYGYTF
j_call: TRBJ1-2
clone_size: once
d_call: TRBD1
v_call: TRBV19

cdr3_nt: TGTGCCAGCAGTGCCAACCCAGCGGGACAGGAGGGAGATACGCAGTATTTT
cdr3_aa: CASSANPAGQEGDTQYF
j_call: TRBJ2-3
clone_size: .
d_call: .
v_call: TRBV6-1

cdr3_nt: TGTGCCAGCAGCCAAGGTCGGGCTCGCTCCTCGTCAATTGAGCAGTTCTTC
cdr3_aa: CASSQGRARSSSIEQFF
j_call: TRBJ2-1
clone_size: .
d_call: .
v_call: TRBV14

cdr3_nt: TGTGCCAGTAGCACCCACGACTTAAATTCACCCCTCCACTTT
cdr3_aa: CASSTHDLNSPLHF
j_call: TRBJ1-6
clone_size: .
d_call: .
v_call: TRBV19

cdr3_nt: TGTGCCAGCAGTTACGCAGGCCTCGAAAACTACGAGCAGTACTTC
cdr3_aa: CASSYAGLENYEQYF
j_call: TRBJ2-7
clone_size: .
d_call: .
v_call: TRBV6-5

cdr3_nt: TGTGCCAGCAGACTAGCGGACTATTACGAGCAGTACTTC
cdr3_aa: CASRLADYYEQYF
j_call: TRBJ2-7
clone_size: .
d_call: TRBD2
v_call: TRBV6-1

cdr3_nt: TGTGCCAGCAGAATCGACAGGGACGCCACTGAAGCTTTCTTT
cdr3_aa: CASRIDRDATEAFF
j_call: TRBJ1-1
clone_size: .
d_call: TRBD1
v_call: TRBV6-5

cdr3_nt: TGTGCCAGCAGCTCCCCTTCCAATGAGCAGTTCTTC
cdr3_aa: CASSSPSNEQFF
j_call: TRBJ2-1
clone_size: .
d_call: .
v_call: TRBV5-4

cdr3_nt: TGTGCCAGCAGGGGACCCGGGGCCAACGTCCTGACTTTC
cdr3_aa: CASRGPGANVLTF
j_call: TRBJ2-6
clone_size: .
d_call: .
v_call: TRBV28

cdr3_nt: TGTGCCAGCTCTCCAACCCAGGGGGTTCTAGGCGAGCAGTACTTC
cdr3_aa: CASSPTQGVLGEQYF
j_call: TRBJ2-7
clone_size: .
d_call: TRBD1
v_call: TRBV18

cdr3_nt: TGCGCCAGCTCCTGGGGACTGCGCTACTACGAGCAGTACTTC
cdr3_aa: CASSWGLRYYEQYF
j_call: TRBJ2-7
clone_size: .
d_call: .
v_call: TRBV10-2

cdr3_nt: TGTGCCAGCAGCTCGACTAGCGGGAGCTCCTACGAGCAGTACTTC
cdr3_aa: CASSSTSGSSYEQYF
j_call: TRBJ2-7
clone_size: once
d_call: TRBD2
v_call: TRBV5-4

cdr3_nt: TGTGCCAGCAGTTTTCCTCCGGACTTGCTCTACAGTGGCGTGTACGAGCAGTACTTC
cdr3_aa: CASSFPPDLLYSGVYEQYF
j_call: TRBJ2-7
clone_size: .
d_call: .
v_call: TRBV28

cdr3_nt: TGTGCCAGCAGCAAAGCGGTTGTGAGAATGAACACTGAAGCTTTCTTT
cdr3_aa: CASSKAVVRMNTEAFF
j_call: TRBJ1-1
clone_size: .
d_call: .
v_call: TRBV21-1

cdr3_nt: TGTGCCAGCAGCCCATCATGGGCGGGACGGGGGTACGAGCAGTACTTC
cdr3_aa: CASSPSWAGRGYEQYF
j_call: TRBJ2-7
clone_size: .
d_call: .
v_call: TRBV11-2